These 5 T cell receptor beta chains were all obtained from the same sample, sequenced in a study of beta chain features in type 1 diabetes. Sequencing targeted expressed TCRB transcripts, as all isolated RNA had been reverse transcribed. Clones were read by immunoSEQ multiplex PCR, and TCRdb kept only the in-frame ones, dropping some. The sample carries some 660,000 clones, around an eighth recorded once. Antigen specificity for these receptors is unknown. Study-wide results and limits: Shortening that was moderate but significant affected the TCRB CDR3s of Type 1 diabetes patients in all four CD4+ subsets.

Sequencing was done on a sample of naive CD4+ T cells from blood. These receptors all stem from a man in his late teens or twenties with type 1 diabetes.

The CDR3, as DNA: TGCGCCAGCAGCGCCGATGTGGGGATCTTCTATGGCTACACCTTC. It translates to CASSADVGIFYGYTF. V usage is TRBV5-1 and J usage is TRBJ1-2; no reliable D call. Looked up from germline, CDR1 is SGHRS and CDR2 is YFSETQ. Trimming removed 4 bases at V and 4 bases at J, with 17 bases between. The CDR3 consists of 15 residues.

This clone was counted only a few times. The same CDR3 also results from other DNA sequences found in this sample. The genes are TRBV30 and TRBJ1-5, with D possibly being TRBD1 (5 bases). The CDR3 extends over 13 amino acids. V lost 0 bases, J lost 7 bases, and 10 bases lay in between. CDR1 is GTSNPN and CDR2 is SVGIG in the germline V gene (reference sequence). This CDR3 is CAWSVGGDQPQHF. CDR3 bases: TGTGCCTGGAGTGTGGGGGGGGACCAGCCCCAGCATTTT.

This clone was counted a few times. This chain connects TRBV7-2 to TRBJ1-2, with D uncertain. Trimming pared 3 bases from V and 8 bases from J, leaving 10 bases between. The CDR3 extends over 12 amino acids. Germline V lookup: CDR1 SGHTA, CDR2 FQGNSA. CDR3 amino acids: CASSFLTVGYTF. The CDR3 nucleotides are TGTGCCAGCAGCTTCCTAACGGTGGGCTACACCTTC.

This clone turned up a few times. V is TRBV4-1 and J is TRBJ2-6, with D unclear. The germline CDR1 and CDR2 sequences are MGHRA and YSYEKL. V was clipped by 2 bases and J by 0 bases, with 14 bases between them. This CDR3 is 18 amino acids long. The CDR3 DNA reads TGCGCCAGCAGCCAACGAGTCCTTGGGGACTCTGGGGCCAACGTCCTGACTTTC. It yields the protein CASSQRVLGDSGANVLTF.

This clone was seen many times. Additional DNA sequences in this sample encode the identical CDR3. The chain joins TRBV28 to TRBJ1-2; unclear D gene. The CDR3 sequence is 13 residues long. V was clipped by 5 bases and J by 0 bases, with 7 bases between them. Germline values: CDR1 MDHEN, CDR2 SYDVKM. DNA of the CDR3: TGTGCCAGCAGTCGAACAGCTAACTATGGCTACACCTTC. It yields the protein CASSRTANYGYTF.